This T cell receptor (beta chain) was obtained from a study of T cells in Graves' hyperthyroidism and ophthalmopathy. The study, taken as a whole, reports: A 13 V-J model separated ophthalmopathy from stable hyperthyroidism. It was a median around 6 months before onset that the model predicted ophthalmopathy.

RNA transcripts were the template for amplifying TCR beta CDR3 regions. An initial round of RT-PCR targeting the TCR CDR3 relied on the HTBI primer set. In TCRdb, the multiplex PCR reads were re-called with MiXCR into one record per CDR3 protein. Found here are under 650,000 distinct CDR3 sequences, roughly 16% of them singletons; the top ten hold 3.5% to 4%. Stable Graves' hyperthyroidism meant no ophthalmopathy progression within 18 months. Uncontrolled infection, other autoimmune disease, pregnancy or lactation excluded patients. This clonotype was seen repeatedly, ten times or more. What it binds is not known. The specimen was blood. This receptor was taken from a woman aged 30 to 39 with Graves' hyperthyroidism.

This CDR3 reads CASTSELATYEQYF. The DNA for the CDR3 is TGCGCCAGCACCTCCGAGCTGGCGACCTACGAGCAGTACTTC. This chain joins TRBV5-1 and TRBJ2-7; D gene uncertain. Trimming removed 6 bases from V and 2 bases from J, with 15 bases in between. The CDR3 covers 14 residues. Germline loops: CDR1 SGHRS, CDR2 YFSETQ.